Listed here are 26 T cell receptor beta chains from one sample, sequenced in a study of cytomegalovirus exposure and HLA in healthy donors. The PCR was carried out with 60 Vbeta primers and 13 Jbeta primers. Only in-frame clones appear in the TCRdb table, and some are missing; sequencing was by immunoSEQ multiplex PCR. Of over 150,000 clones in the sample, about 71% were seen once. The sample comprised PBMCs. The source of these receptors is a man over 45 in good health and CMV-seronegative.

The rearrangement links TRBV7-6 to TRBJ2-5, with 7 bases matching TRBD1. The V gene end was trimmed by 4 bases and the J gene end by 2 bases; junction bases not matched to a gene: 1. CDR1 and CDR2 from the germline V gene are SGHVS and FNYEAQ. CDR3 size: 13 residues. The CDR3 sequence: CASSSGQQETQYF. The CDR3 bases are TGTGCCAGCAGCTCGGGACAGCAAGAGACCCAGTACTTC.

In nucleotides, the CDR3 is TGTGCCAGCAGTGAATATACAGGGACAGGGGAGCTGTTTTTT. This codes for CASSEYTGTGELFF. This chain joins TRBV25-1 and TRBJ2-2, with a weak D call TRBD1 (6 bases). This CDR3 region has 14 residues. CDR1 is MGHDK, CDR2 SYGVNS, per germline. V was pared by 0 bases and J by 8 bases, with 10 bases between.

This clone came up a few times. J is TRBJ2-3 and V is TRBV12-5; TRBD2 agrees at 7 bases. CDR1 and CDR2 (germline): LGHNT, FRNRAP. The length of the CDR3 is 14 residues. The V gene end was trimmed by 2 bases and the J gene end by 5 bases; junction bases not matched to a gene: 4. The DNA for the CDR3 is TGTGCTAGTGGTTTGCAAACGGGGGGAGATACGCAGTATTTT. Translated: CASGLQTGGDTQYF. The whole variable domain, filled in from reference TRBV12-5 and TRBJ2-3, reads DARVTQTPRHKVTEMGQEVTMRCQPILGHNTVFWYRQTMMQGLELLAYFRNRAPLDDSGMPKDRFSAEMPDATLATLKIQPSEPRDSAVYFCASGLQTGGDTQYFGPGTRLTVL.

This clone was observed a single time. The rearrangement uses TRBV11-2 and TRBJ1-2; no firm D call. This CDR3 comprises 12 residues. CDR1 is SGHAT, CDR2 FQNNGV, per germline. The V end lost 1 base, the J end lost 3 bases, and 3 bases lay between the germline ends. In DNA, the CDR3 is TGTGCCAGCAGCTTAGTCGACTATGGCTACACCTTC. Residues: CASSLVDYGYTF.

The chain is built from TRBV4-3 and TRBJ2-6, with TRBD2 matching over 8 bases. The CDR3 length is 16 residues. J was trimmed by 4 bases and V by 0 bases; bases with no gene match: 2. Germline assignment: CDR1 LGHNA and CDR2 YSLEER. CDR3 nucleotide sequence: TGCGCCAGCAGCCAAGAATGGACTAGCGGGGCCAACGTCCTGACTTTC. Its translation is CASSQEWTSGANVLTF.

This clone was detected a few times. The V and J genes are TRBV19 and TRBJ1-5; 8 nucleotides match TRBD1. The V and J ends lost 3 bases and 5 bases, in that order; junction bases with no gene match: 3. This CDR3 has 14 amino acids. Per germline, CDR1 LNHDA and CDR2 SQIVND (reference sequence). The chain's CDR3 is CASSIVTGDQPQHF. The CDR3 DNA follows: TGTGCCAGTAGTATCGTGACAGGGGATCAGCCCCAGCATTTT.

This clone was found once. The gene calls are TRBV25-1 and TRBJ2-5; 7 positions match TRBD1. The better agreement between TRBJ2-7 and the DNA end casts doubt on the J call. CDR1 and CDR2 (germline): MGHDK, SYGVNS. The CDR3 loop spans 14 amino acids. In DNA, the CDR3 is TGTGCCAGCAGGGAACAGGGGTTCAACAACGAGCAGTACTTC. Protein product: CASREQGFNNEQYF.

The gene calls are TRBV5-1 and TRBJ1-4, with 8 nucleotides matching TRBD1. Per the germline V gene, CDR1 is SGHRS and CDR2 is YFSETQ. The CDR3 spans 14 residues. Unmatched junction bases numbered 6, after V lost 3 bases and J lost 8 bases. For the CDR3, the DNA is TGCGCCAGCAGCTCTAGGACAGGGAGGGAAAAACTGTTTTTT. Translated, it gives CASSSRTGREKLFF.

The CDR3 coding sequence is TGTGCCAGCAGCCCGGGACAGGGAGCAAACACCATATATTTT. Translated, it gives CASSPGQGANTIYF. This rearrangement joins TRBV14 to TRBJ1-3; 9 bases map to TRBD1. Germline values: CDR1 SGHDN, CDR2 FVKESK. CDR3 length: 14 amino acids. V lost 4 bases to trimming and J lost 6 bases; unmatched junction nucleotides: 4.

The chain recombines TRBV6-5 with TRBJ1-1; no clear D gene. Between the trimmed V and J ends, which lost 6 bases and 2 bases, there was a span of 13 bases. The CDR3 spans 14 residues. Germline assignment: CDR1 MNHEY and CDR2 SVGAGI. The CDR3 DNA is TGTGCCAGCAGCCCAGTCCGGGGTAACACTGAAGCTTTCTTT. Its protein is CASSPVRGNTEAFF.

This clone was counted only a few times. The rearrangement uses TRBV28 and TRBJ1-5; weak D call: TRBD1 (6 bases). Germline-derived CDR1 and CDR2 are MDHEN and SYDVKM. Trimming removed 6 bases from V and 7 bases from J, with 28 bases in between. The CDR3 sequence is 18 residues long. The CDR3 nucleotides read TGTGCCAGCAGCAACAAGCCAGGGGATTCGGGTTTCGGACAGCCCCAGCATTTT. Translated: CASSNKPGDSGFGQPQHF.

This clone was recorded only once. The CDR3 nucleotides read TGCGCCAGCTCCTACTACAGGGGCTCGAATTCACCCCTCCACTTT. This encodes CASSYYRGSNSPLHF. The chain links TRBV5-1 to TRBJ1-6; 7 nucleotides line up with TRBD1. The CDR3 is 15 amino acids. Trimming at V came to 7 bases and at J to 7 bases, leaving 11 bases not matched to a gene. From germline, CDR1 is SGHRS and CDR2 YFSETQ. Looking up the rest from reference TRBV5-1 and TRBJ1-6 gives the full variable domain: KAGVTQTPRYLIKTRGQQVTLSCSPISGHRSVSWYQQTPGQGLQFLFEYFSETQRNKGNFPGRFSGRQFSNSRSEMNVSTLELGDSALYLCASSYYRGSNSPLHFGNGTRLTVT.

The chain employs TRBV19 and TRBJ1-2; 11 bases fit TRBD1. Germline CDR1 LNHDA, CDR2 SQIVND (reference sequence). V trimming: 6 bases; J trimming: 2 bases; junction bases outside the gene matches: 2. This CDR3 is 14 amino acids long. The CDR3 DNA is TGTGCCAGTAGGGACAGGGGGCGAAACTATGGCTACACCTTC. Encoded protein: CASRDRGRNYGYTF.

This chain uses TRBV7-8 with TRBJ2-3, with TRBD2 identical over 11 bases. V was clipped by 0 bases and J by 2 bases; unmatched bases: 7. This CDR3 has 18 residues. Germline values: CDR1 SGHVS, CDR2 FQNEAQ. Here the CDR3 DNA reads TGTGCCAGCAGCTTAGCGCTCACTAGCGGGGGATTCACAGATACGCAGTATTTT. Protein product: CASSLALTSGGFTDTQYF.

The rearrangement links TRBV10-3 to TRBJ1-1; tentatively, D is TRBD1 (5 bases). Germline CDR1 is ENHRY and CDR2 is SYGVKD. This CDR3 spans 17 amino acids. The V and J ends lost 2 bases and 3 bases respectively, with 19 bases between them. CDR3 amino acids: CAISEPYSAGGDTEAFF. The CDR3 DNA sequence: TGTGCCATCAGTGAGCCTTATTCTGCGGGGGGGGACACTGAAGCTTTCTTT.

This clone came up once. The V call is TRBV28, the J call TRBJ2-7; 7 bases fit TRBD1. V lost 6 bases, J lost 7 bases, and 9 bases stayed unmatched. The CDR3 consists of 13 residues. CDR1 and CDR2 from the germline V gene are MDHEN and SYDVKM. CDR3 region: CASRRDRVREQYF. Here the CDR3 DNA reads TGTGCCAGCAGACGCGACAGGGTCCGGGAGCAGTACTTC.

The chain employs TRBV5-1 and TRBJ2-2; D may be TRBD1 (5 bases). Germline V gene sequence: CDR1 SGHRS, CDR2 YFSETQ. The V end lost 1 base, the J end lost 6 bases, and 13 bases lay between the germline ends. This CDR3 has 15 amino acids. The CDR3: CASSLFQGGAGELFF. CDR3 in DNA: TGCGCCAGCAGCTTGTTTCAGGGTGGCGCCGGGGAGCTGTTTTTT.

In its sample, this clone was seen once. This chain's CDR3 is CASSVLTGSGNTIYF. The CDR3 DNA is TGTGCCAGCAGCGTCCTGACAGGGTCTGGAAACACCATATATTTT. The gene calls are TRBV5-5 and TRBJ1-3; 7 nucleotides align to TRBD1. Trimming removed 4 bases from V and 1 base from J; junction bases left unmatched: 5. This CDR3 is 15 amino acids long. Germline V gene lookup returns CDR1 SGHKS and CDR2 YYEKEE (reference sequence).

The V and J genes are TRBV5-6 and TRBJ2-2, with 15 bases fitting TRBD2. CDR3 length: 18 residues. The V gene's germline CDR1 is SGHDT and CDR2 YYEEEE. With V trimmed by 4 bases and J by 5 bases, 9 bases remained unmatched. The CDR3 nucleotides are TGTGCCAGCAGCCCGGGACTAGCGGGGGGTTTGAGGACCGGGGAGCTGTTTTTT. As protein: CASSPGLAGGLRTGELFF.

J is TRBJ2-1 and V is TRBV7-7; a possible D gene is TRBD2 (5 bases). The germline gives CDR1 SSHAT, CDR2 FNYEAQ (reference sequence). Trimming shortened V by 8 bases and J by 6 bases, and 17 bases separated the two germline ends. The length of the CDR3 is 14 residues. The CDR3 spells CASPGRGRGNEQFF. The CDR3, as DNA: TGTGCCAGCCCTGGCCGGGGTCGGGGCAATGAGCAGTTCTTC.

The rearrangement joins TRBV6-1 to TRBJ2-4; TRBD2 agrees at 8 bases. The CDR3 is 15 amino acids. The V gene end was trimmed by 7 bases and the J gene end by 1 base; junction bases not matched to a gene: 6. Per germline, CDR1 MNHNS and CDR2 SASEGT. The chain's CDR3 is CASTPRGGAKNIQYF. The DNA for the CDR3 is TGTGCCAGCACTCCCCGGGGGGGGGCCAAAAACATTCAGTACTTC.

V usage is TRBV6-5 and J usage is TRBJ1-1; D is unclear. Trimming shortened V by 6 bases and J by 4 bases, and 15 bases separated the two germline ends. This CDR3 is 14 amino acids long. CDR1 is MNHEY and CDR2 is SVGAGI in the germline V gene. The DNA for the CDR3 is TGTGCCAGCAGCCGACAAACGGGGAGCACTGAAGCTTTCTTT. Amino acids: CASSRQTGSTEAFF.

The V and J genes are TRBV4-3 and TRBJ1-2, with 7 bases aligning to TRBD1. Trimming took 4 bases from V and 6 from J; bases not matched to a gene: 2. CDR3 length equals 12 residues. Germline values: CDR1 LGHNA, CDR2 YSLEER. The CDR3 region is CASSLDRDGYTF. CDR3 bases: TGCGCCAGCAGCCTAGACAGGGATGGCTACACCTTC.

The rearrangement links TRBV7-3 to TRBJ2-2, with D tentatively TRBD2 (6 bases). This CDR3 contains 15 residues. Germline lookup yields CDR1 SGHTA and CDR2 FQGTGA. Between the trimmed V and J ends, which lost 1 base and 4 bases, there was a span of 10 bases. CDR3 in amino acids: CASSLNRRGTGELFF. The CDR3 coding sequence is TGTGCCAGCAGCTTAAACAGGAGGGGCACCGGGGAGCTGTTTTTT.

The chain carries TRBV6-5 and TRBJ2-5; D is perhaps TRBD1 (6 bases). Gene TRBJ2-7 matches the end of the DNA better, so the J call may be wrong. The germline V gene has CDR1 MNHEY and CDR2 SVGAGI. The CDR3 length is 14 residues. In DNA form, the CDR3 reads TGTGCCAGCAGGATCTACAGGGCCTCCTACGAGCAGTACTTC. Translating it yields CASRIYRASYEQYF.

This chain joins TRBV5-4 and TRBJ1-2; 8 positions agree with TRBD1. This CDR3 has 14 residues. With 0 bases clipped from V and 6 bases from J, the junction kept 4 bases outside the gene matches. CDR1 SGHNT and CDR2 YYREEE come from the germline V gene (reference sequence). The CDR3 nucleotides are TGTGCCAGCAGCTTGGACGACAGGGGTCATGGCTACACCTTC. As protein: CASSLDDRGHGYTF. Looking up the rest from reference TRBV5-4 and TRBJ1-2 gives the full variable domain: ETGVTQSPTHLIKTRGQQVTLRCSSQSGHNTVSWYQQALGQGPQFIFQYYREEENGRGNFPPRFSGLQFPNYSSELNVNALELDDSALYLCASSLDDRGHGYTFGSGTRLTVV.